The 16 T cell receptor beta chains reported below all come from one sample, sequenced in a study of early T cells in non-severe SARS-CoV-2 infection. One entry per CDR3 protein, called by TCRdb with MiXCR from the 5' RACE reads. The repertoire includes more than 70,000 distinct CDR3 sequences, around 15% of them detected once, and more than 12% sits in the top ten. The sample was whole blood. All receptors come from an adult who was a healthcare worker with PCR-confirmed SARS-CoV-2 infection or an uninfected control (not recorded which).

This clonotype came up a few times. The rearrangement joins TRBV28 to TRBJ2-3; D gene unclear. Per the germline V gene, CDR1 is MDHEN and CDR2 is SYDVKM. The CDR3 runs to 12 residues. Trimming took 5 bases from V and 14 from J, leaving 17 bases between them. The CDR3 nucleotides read TGTGCCAGCAGTCCCCATCGGTCGAGTTGGTATTTT. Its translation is CASSPHRSSWYF.

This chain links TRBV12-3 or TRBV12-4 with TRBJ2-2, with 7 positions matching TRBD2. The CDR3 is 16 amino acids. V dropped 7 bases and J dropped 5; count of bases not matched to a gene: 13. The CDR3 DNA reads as TGTGCCAGCACCTCCAGGGTAGCGGGTGGGACCGGGGAGCTGTTTTTT. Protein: CASTSRVAGGTGELFF.

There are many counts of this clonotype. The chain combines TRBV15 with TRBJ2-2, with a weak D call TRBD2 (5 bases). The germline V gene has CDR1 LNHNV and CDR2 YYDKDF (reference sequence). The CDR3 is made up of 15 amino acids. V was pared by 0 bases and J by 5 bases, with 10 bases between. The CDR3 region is CATSRDEGLTGELFF. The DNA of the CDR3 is TGTGCCACCAGCAGAGATGAGGGCCTAACCGGGGAGCTGTTTTTT.

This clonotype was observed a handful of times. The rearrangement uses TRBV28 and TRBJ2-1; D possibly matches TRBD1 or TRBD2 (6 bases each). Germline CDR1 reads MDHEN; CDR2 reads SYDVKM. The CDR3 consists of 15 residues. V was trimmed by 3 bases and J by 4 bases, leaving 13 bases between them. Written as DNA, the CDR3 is TGTGCCAGCAGTTTCACGGGGGCGGATTACAATGAGCAGTTCTTC. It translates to CASSFTGADYNEQFF.

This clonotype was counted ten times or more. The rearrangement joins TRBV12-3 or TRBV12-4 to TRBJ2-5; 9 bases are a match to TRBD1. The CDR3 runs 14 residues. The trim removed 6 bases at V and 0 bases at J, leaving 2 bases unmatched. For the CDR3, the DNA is TGTGCCAGCAGCGGGGACAGGGACCAAGAGACCCAGTACTTC. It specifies CASSGDRDQETQYF.

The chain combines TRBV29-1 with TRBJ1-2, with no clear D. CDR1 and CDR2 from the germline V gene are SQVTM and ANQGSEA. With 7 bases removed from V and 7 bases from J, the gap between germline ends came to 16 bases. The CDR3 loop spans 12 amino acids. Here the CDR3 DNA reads TGCAGCGCCGGATCACCCTTTGCTGGCTACACCTTC. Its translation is CSAGSPFAGYTF.

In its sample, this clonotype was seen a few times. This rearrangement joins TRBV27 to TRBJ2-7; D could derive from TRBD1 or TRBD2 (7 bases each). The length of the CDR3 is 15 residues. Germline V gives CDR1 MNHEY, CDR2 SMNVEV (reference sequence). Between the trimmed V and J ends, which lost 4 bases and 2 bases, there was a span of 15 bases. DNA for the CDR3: TGTGCCAGCAGTTCTCAGGGGGGGAAAACCTACGAGCAGTACTTC. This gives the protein CASSSQGGKTYEQYF.

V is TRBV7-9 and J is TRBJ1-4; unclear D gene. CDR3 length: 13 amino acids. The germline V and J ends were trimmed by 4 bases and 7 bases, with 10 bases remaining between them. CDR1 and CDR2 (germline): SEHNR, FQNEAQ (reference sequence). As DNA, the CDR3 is TGTGCCAGCAGCTCGGGAGGGTTTGAAAAACTGTTTTTT. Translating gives CASSSGGFEKLFF.

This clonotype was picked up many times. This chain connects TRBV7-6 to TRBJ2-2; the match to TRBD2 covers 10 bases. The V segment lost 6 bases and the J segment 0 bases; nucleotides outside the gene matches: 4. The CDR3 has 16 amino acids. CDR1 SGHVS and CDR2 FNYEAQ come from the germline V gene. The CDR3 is CASSYSGGTNTGELFF. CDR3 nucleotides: TGTGCCAGCAGTTATAGCGGGGGGACGAACACCGGGGAGCTGTTTTTT.

CDR3 nucleotides: TGCGCCAGCAGTGAGTTGCGGGGGCCGCGAGATACGCAGTATTTT. This codes for CASSELRGPRDTQYF. The V and J genes are TRBV10-1 and TRBJ2-3; D might be TRBD2 (7 bases). This CDR3 comprises 15 residues. V was pared by 1 base and J by 5 bases, with 13 bases between. Germline CDR1 is WNHNN and CDR2 is SYGVQD (reference sequence).

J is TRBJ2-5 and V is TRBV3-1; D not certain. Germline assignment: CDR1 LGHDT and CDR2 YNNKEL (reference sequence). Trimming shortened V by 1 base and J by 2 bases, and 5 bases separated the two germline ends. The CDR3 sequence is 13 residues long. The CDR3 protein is CASSQGVQETQYF. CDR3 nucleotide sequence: TGTGCCAGCAGCCAAGGTGTACAAGAGACCCAGTACTTC.

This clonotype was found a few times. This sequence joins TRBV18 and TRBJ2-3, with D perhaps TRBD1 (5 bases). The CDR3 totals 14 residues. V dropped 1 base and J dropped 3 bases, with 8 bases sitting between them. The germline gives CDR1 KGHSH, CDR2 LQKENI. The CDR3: CASSPLQGTDTQYF. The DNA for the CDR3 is TGTGCCAGCTCACCACTCCAGGGTACAGATACGCAGTATTTT.

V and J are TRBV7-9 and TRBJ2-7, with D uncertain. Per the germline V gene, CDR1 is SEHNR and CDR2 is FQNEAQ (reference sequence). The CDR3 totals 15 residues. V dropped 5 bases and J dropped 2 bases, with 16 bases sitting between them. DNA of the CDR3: TGTGCCAGCAGCCCGATAACTCGGGTGCCCTACGAGCAGTACTTC. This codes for CASSPITRVPYEQYF.

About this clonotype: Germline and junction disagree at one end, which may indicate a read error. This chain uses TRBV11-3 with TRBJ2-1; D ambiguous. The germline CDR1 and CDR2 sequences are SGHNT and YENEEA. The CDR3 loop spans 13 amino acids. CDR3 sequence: CVSSLTTPNEQFF. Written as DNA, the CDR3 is TGTGTCAGCAGCTTAACAACCCCTAATGAGCAGTTCTTC.

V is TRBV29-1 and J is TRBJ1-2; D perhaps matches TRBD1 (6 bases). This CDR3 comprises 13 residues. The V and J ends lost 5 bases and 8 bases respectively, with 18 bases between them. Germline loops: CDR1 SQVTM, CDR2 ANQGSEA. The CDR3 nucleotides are TGCAGCGTTACCAACGACAGGCGAGGAGGCTACACCTTC. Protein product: CSVTNDRRGGYTF.

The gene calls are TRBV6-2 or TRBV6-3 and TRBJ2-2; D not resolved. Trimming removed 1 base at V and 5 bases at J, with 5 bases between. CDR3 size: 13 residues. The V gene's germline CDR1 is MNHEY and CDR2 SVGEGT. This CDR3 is CASSYLGTGELFF. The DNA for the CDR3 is TGTGCCAGCAGTTACTTGGGTACCGGGGAGCTGTTTTTT.